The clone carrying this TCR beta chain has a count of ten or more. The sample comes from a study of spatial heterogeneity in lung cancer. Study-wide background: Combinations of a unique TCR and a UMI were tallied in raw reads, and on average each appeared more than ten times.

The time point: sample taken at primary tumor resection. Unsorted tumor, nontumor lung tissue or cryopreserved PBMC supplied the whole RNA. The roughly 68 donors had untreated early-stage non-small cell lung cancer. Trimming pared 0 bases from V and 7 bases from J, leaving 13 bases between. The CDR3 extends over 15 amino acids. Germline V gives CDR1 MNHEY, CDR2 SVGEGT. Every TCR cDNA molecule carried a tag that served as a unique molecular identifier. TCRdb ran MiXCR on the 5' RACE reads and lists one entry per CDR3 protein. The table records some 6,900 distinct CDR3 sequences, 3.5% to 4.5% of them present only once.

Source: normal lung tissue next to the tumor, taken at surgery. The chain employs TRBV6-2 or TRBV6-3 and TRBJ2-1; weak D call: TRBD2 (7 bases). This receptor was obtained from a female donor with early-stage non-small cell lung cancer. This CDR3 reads CASSYSWGGENEQFF. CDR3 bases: TGTGCCAGCAGTTACTCGTGGGGGGGCGAAAATGAGCAGTTCTTC.